Sequencing of this T cell receptor (beta chain) was carried out in a study of shared clonotypes between healthy human individuals (dated by TCRdb to 2020 to 2022). Notes on the research overall: The cohort comprised a couple of women and a few men aged 18 to 49 years. To increase sequencing depth and limit assay-specific biases, TCR repertoire library preparation and sequencing were carried out by different laboratories using diverse techniques. To estimate repertoire size and how much clonotypes are shared between individuals, the study performed deep sequencing of blood TCR repertoires from about 5 healthy adults. For each donor, CD4 naive and CD4 memory were each run on three plates, CD8 naive on two plates, and CD8 memory on one plate. Between about 0.94 and 10 billion PBMCs per donor were obtained by leukapheresis. Broad study findings and their caveats: About 5% of naive CD4, 3.5% of naive CD8, 2.3% of memory CD4, and about 0.4% of memory CD8 clonotypes were shared across a few donors. The small number of donors limited the genetic and exposure-history diversity represented. Sampling was restricted to blood, and TCR repertoires in tissues likely differ from the TCR repertoires found in blood. Estimated clonotype richness was generally larger for naive than for memory subsets. Even with the large sequencing depth, rarefaction of the sorted-subset datasets indicated that sequencing was incomplete. Based on pairwise subsampling, the degree of clonotype sharing among donors was expected to be affected by sequencing depth. Compared with non-shared clonotypes, the clonotypes found in all four sorted-subset donors had higher generation probabilities.

Healthy HIV-negative adults with no recently reported acute infections or vaccinations were included as donors. Every donor was a Caucasian adult residing in Nashville, Tennessee, USA. CD8 memory samples combined magnetically selected CD45RO+ cells with CCR7-negative CD45RA+ effector memory (TemRA) cells. Blood was obtained by leukapheresis, after which PBMCs were separated by Ficoll-Histopaque density gradient centrifugation and cryopreserved in liquid nitrogen vapor phase. Analytical flow cytometry was used to check the purity and quantity of every magnetically sorted T cell population. Genomic DNA was isolated from every sorted fraction and measured by UV absorbance on a Nanodrop 2000c. Using the deep immunoSEQ assay, TCR CDR3 regions were amplified from genomic DNA by multiplex PCR. Extracted genomic DNA from each cell subset was distributed evenly across all wells of several immunoSEQ 96-well plates, and each plate was treated as a replicate. Each replicate PCR for sorted subsets received around 0.2 ug genomic DNA, equal to around 32,000 T cell genomes. The purified libraries were quantified using a Qubit 3.0 fluorometer, sized with a Bioanalyzer 2100, and then quantified again using the KAPA Library Quantification kit. Every immunoSEQ 96-well plate was sequenced on a separate single-read 150-cycle Illumina NextSeq 550 flow cell. Under the source paper's analysis protocol: Because the immunoSEQ output included only junctional sequences and no quality scores, the filtering could not be the same as the filtering used for full-length reads. Sequences were annotated with PyIR, a Python wrapper for IgBLAST v1.9, using IMGT germline references to assign V/J genes and CDR3. Reads were removed for weak V/J assignments (E-value above 1e-6), missing CDR3, stop codons, out-of-frame junctions, or ambiguous translated residues. V3J clonotypes were defined by identical inferred V gene, J gene, and CDR3 amino acid sequence. Percentage overlap between repertoires was calculated by dividing the number of shared unique clonotypes by the size of the smaller repertoire. Three approaches were used to assess repertoire richness: RTK rarefaction, the Chao1 estimator, and Recon v2.1 estimates of unobserved clonotypes. OLGA was used to compute generation probabilities for all TCRbeta clonotypes that the gDNA method yielded from a handful of donors. Sourced from immuneACCESS, this table was stored by TCRdb with only in-frame sequences that have V and J called. A share of the clones is absent; for the studies checked, an unresolved V gene accounts for under half, and the remainder has no known explanation. The V and J calls and clone size come from that table; D and trimming were worked out from the DNA. This sample lists 300,000 to 400,000 clones; roughly 84% were detected once. The ten most abundant clones make up about a sixth of the sample.

This clone has only a few counts. The antigen it recognizes is unknown. Base-call qualities are not available, and no considerably larger clone is one nucleotide away. The same CDR3 also results from other DNA sequences found in this sample. This receptor was taken from a man aged 18 to 30 in good health. The sequenced sample consisted of memory CD8+ T cells sorted from blood. What this sample's cell subset or site label stands for: CD45RO+ cells pooled with CCR7-negative TemRA cells.

The CDR3: CASSLLAGAYNEQFF. The nucleotide sequence is TGTGCCAGCAGCCTACTAGCGGGAGCCTACAATGAGCAGTTCTTC. The rearranged chain carries TRBV28 and TRBJ2-1, and 11 junction bases match TRBD2. V is trimmed back by 6 bases and J by 2 bases, and the junction contains 3 bases that no gene match accounts for. CDR3 length: 15 amino acids, cysteine to phenylalanine. Kept here is only the CDR3 DNA, which spans 45 bases and is read in frame from base 1. Taken from the germline V gene, the CDR1 and CDR2 loops are MDHEN and SYDVKM.